This entry lists 27 T cell receptor beta chains sequenced from one sample in a study of Graves' ophthalmopathy and Graves' hyperthyroidism. Amplification of the TCR beta CDR3 regions used RNA transcripts (as template). Investigators did first-round RT-PCR with HTBI primers, then second-round multiplex PCR. TCRdb reanalysed the multiplex PCR reads using MiXCR and keeps one entry per CDR3 protein. Counted here are roughly 400,000 distinct CDR3 sequences, 15% to 19% occurring once; the ten biggest clones make up roughly 7%. Sequencing used peripheral blood. These receptors were collected from a woman aged 18 to 35 with stable Graves' hyperthyroidism.

This clonotype was picked up a small number of times. This sequence joins TRBV6-1 and TRBJ2-7; 12 bases are a match to TRBD2. V gave up 6 bases and J gave up 7 bases; unmatched junction bases: 13. CDR3 length equals 16 residues. Germline-derived CDR1 and CDR2 are MNHNS and SASEGT. In nucleotides, the CDR3 is TGTGCCAGCAGCCCGGCCACTAGCGGGGGGCCGGGGGAGCAGTACTTC. Protein: CASSPATSGGPGEQYF.

The rearrangement links TRBV12-3 or TRBV12-4 to TRBJ1-3; D is perhaps TRBD1 (5 bases). V shed 5 bases and J shed 0 bases, with 17 bases lying between them. The CDR3 spans 17 residues. The CDR3 region has the DNA TGTGCCAGCAGTCAATACCGTGACAGCGACTCTGGAAACACCATATATTTT. This translates into CASSQYRDSDSGNTIYF.

This clonotype was seen ten or more times. The chain combines TRBV20-1 with TRBJ1-2, with D perhaps TRBD1 (5 bases). Germline V gene data show CDR1 as DFQATT and CDR2 as SNEGSKA (reference sequence). The V end was cut by 6 bases, the J end by 2 bases, with 16 bases between. The CDR3 spans 14 residues. Here the CDR3 reads CSATPGGANYGYTF. CDR3 sequence (DNA): TGCAGTGCCACCCCGGGAGGGGCAAACTATGGCTACACCTTC.

The gene calls are TRBV24-1 and TRBJ1-4; no clear D gene. The CDR3 runs to 12 residues. Germline CDR1 reads KGHDR; CDR2 reads SFDVKD. The V end was cut by 6 bases, the J end by 5 bases, with 6 bases between. The CDR3 here is CATSNPNEKLFF. CDR3 nucleotide sequence: TGTGCCACCAGTAACCCGAATGAAAAACTGTTTTTT.

This clonotype was counted many times. V usage is TRBV6-2 or TRBV6-3 and J usage is TRBJ2-7, with TRBD1 as a possible D gene (6 bases). The V end was cut by 1 base, the J end by 5 bases, with 24 bases between. Germline V gene data show CDR1 as MNHEY and CDR2 as SVGEGT. The CDR3 loop spans 18 amino acids. CDR3 in DNA: TGTGCCAGCAGTTACTACCGCGCCCGGGACACGGCTACCGACGAGCAGTACTTC. The encoded protein is CASSYYRARDTATDEQYF.

There are many counts of this clonotype. The chain combines TRBV7-3 with TRBJ1-6; possibly TRBD1 for D (5 bases). Germline V lookup: CDR1 SGHTA, CDR2 FQGTGA. This CDR3 is built from 13 residues. The V end was cut by 5 bases, the J end by 11 bases, with 13 bases between. The CDR3 sequence: CASSAGDAAPLHF. The CDR3 DNA sequence: TGTGCCAGCAGCGCCGGGGACGCTGCACCCCTCCACTTT.

The table lists this clonotype with many counts. The DNA for the CDR3 is TGTGCCAGCAGTTCCCGGGACTTGGGAAACACCGGGGAGCTGTTTTTT. Encoded protein: CASSSRDLGNTGELFF. The J gene is TRBJ2-2, the V gene TRBV12-3 or TRBV12-4; a weak D match, TRBD2 (6 bases). This CDR3 is built from 16 residues. Deletions cut 4 bases from V and 2 bases from J, with 14 bases between.

This clonotype was found many times. The rearrangement links TRBV25-1 to TRBJ1-2; 9 nucleotides line up with TRBD1. This CDR3 spans 14 amino acids. Germline CDR1 MGHDK, CDR2 SYGVNS. J lost 7 bases, V lost 1 base, and 4 bases had no gene match. In DNA form, the CDR3 reads TGTGCCAGCAGTGAATGGGACAGGGAAGGTGGCTACACCTTC. Protein sequence: CASSEWDREGGYTF.

The table lists this clonotype with many counts. The genes are TRBV19 and TRBJ1-2, with a possible D match to TRBD1 (5 bases). V shed 2 bases and J shed 1 base, with 11 bases lying between them. The CDR3 contains 15 residues. CDR1 is LNHDA, CDR2 SQIVND, per germline (reference sequence). The CDR3 coding sequence is TGTGCCAGTAGTATAAAACAGGAGCTTAACTATGGCTACACCTTC. This encodes CASSIKQELNYGYTF.

Many counts were recorded for this clonotype. V is TRBV19 and J is TRBJ2-7; no reliable D call. V was pared by 0 bases and J by 2 bases, with 5 bases between. CDR3 length: 13 residues. CDR1 and CDR2 from the germline V gene are LNHDA and SQIVND (reference sequence). The CDR3 protein is CASSIDRTYEQYF. Here the CDR3 DNA reads TGTGCCAGTAGTATAGACCGGACCTACGAGCAGTACTTC.

This clonotype showed up many times. V and J are TRBV5-1 and TRBJ1-5; D is perhaps TRBD1 (6 bases). Germline CDR1 is SGHRS and CDR2 is YFSETQ. The CDR3 is 14 residues long. Trimming pared 3 bases from V and 8 bases from J, leaving 15 bases between. The chain's CDR3 is CASSSTGAEEPQHF. The CDR3, as DNA: TGCGCCAGCAGCTCGACAGGAGCTGAGGAGCCCCAGCATTTT.

At least ten counts were recorded for this clonotype. For the CDR3, the DNA is TGTGCCAGCAGAATCGGACAGGGAATACGCGAGCAGTACTTC. Translating it yields CASRIGQGIREQYF. The chain links TRBV6-5 to TRBJ2-7; 8 positions match TRBD1. The CDR3 runs 14 residues. Germline V gives CDR1 MNHEY, CDR2 SVGAGI. V lost 6 bases and J lost 6; bases outside the gene matches: 10.

In its sample, this clonotype was seen many times. The DNA for the CDR3 is TGTGCCAGCAGCCTCGGACACGACACTGAAGCTTTCTTT. This codes for CASSLGHDTEAFF. This rearrangement joins TRBV12-3 or TRBV12-4 to TRBJ1-1, with TRBD1 as a possible D gene (5 bases). V lost 6 bases and J 3 bases, leaving 11 bases between the germline ends. This CDR3 is 13 amino acids long.

This clonotype was found many times. This chain joins TRBV20-1 and TRBJ1-1, with D hard to call. Germline CDR1 reads DFQATT; CDR2 reads SNEGSKA (reference sequence). V lost 6 bases, J lost 3 bases, and 14 bases lay in between. The CDR3 spans 13 residues. The CDR3 reads CSAEDGGDTEAFF. The CDR3 DNA reads TGCAGTGCCGAGGACGGCGGGGACACTGAAGCTTTCTTT.

This clonotype was counted at least ten times. The chain employs TRBV15 and TRBJ1-5, with D possibly matching TRBD1 (6 bases). The CDR3 spans 16 residues. CDR1 LNHNV and CDR2 YYDKDF come from the germline V gene (reference sequence). V gave up 0 bases and J gave up 3 bases, with 12 bases separating them. Written as DNA, the CDR3 is TGTGCCACCAGCAGAGATATTAGGACAGACAATCAGCCCCAGCATTTT. It yields the protein CATSRDIRTDNQPQHF. The variable domain in full, completed from reference TRBV15 and TRBJ1-5, reads DAMVIQNPRYQVTQFGKPVTLSCSQTLNHNVMYWYQQKSSQAPKLLFHYYDKDFNNEADTPDNFQSRRPNTSFCFLDIRSPGLGDTAMYLCATSRDIRTDNQPQHFGDGTRLSIL.

The V gene is TRBV20-1, the J gene TRBJ1-1, with TRBD1 identical over 10 bases. V lost 5 bases to trimming and J lost 4 bases; unmatched junction nucleotides: 7. The CDR3 length is 14 residues. Germline CDR1 and CDR2: DFQATT and SNEGSKA (reference sequence). Here the CDR3 reads CSAPRTGGGTEAFF. DNA for the CDR3: TGCAGTGCTCCCCGGACAGGGGGAGGCACTGAAGCTTTCTTT.

The table lists this clonotype with many counts. This chain joins TRBV20-1 and TRBJ1-5; a weak D match, TRBD1 (5 bases). Looked up from germline, CDR1 is DFQATT and CDR2 is SNEGSKA (reference sequence). CDR3 size: 17 residues. V was clipped by 1 base and J by 0 bases, with 16 bases between them. The CDR3 bases are TGCAGTGCTAGAGTTCGAGAGGGGCAATATAGCAATCAGCCCCAGCATTTT. Residues: CSARVREGQYSNQPQHF.

This clonotype showed up just a few times. The chain combines TRBV20-1 with TRBJ1-3, with unresolved D. Trimming took off 1 base at V and 4 bases at J, with 17 bases between the two ends. Germline values: CDR1 DFQATT, CDR2 SNEGSKA (reference sequence). This CDR3 has 16 residues. CDR3 DNA: TGCAGTGCTAGAGCGCTTGATAGGGAGTCGGGAAACACCATATATTTT. It translates to CSARALDRESGNTIYF.

There are a few counts of this clonotype. The rearrangement links TRBV4-1 to TRBJ1-1, with 8 bases identical to TRBD1. The CDR3 contains 17 residues. The junction had 13 bases not matched to a gene; V was cut back by 3 bases and J by 4 bases. Per germline, CDR1 MGHRA and CDR2 YSYEKL. CDR3 DNA sequence: TGCGCCAGCAGCCAGCCCACTCAGGGGGCAATGAGCACTGAAGCTTTCTTT. Amino acid sequence: CASSQPTQGAMSTEAFF.

There are many counts of this clonotype. The rearrangement links TRBV9 to TRBJ2-5, with D possibly being TRBD2 (6 bases). The V gene's germline CDR1 is SGDLS and CDR2 YYNGEE. V was shortened by 0 bases and J by 1 base, with 10 bases between the two germline ends. The CDR3 extends over 15 amino acids. Written as DNA, the CDR3 is TGTGCCAGCAGCGTAGGAGGACTACTCCAAGAGACCCAGTACTTC. This encodes CASSVGGLLQETQYF.

This clonotype was picked up many times. The rearrangement joins TRBV12-3 or TRBV12-4 to TRBJ2-7, with 11 bases lining up with TRBD1. The CDR3 is 14 residues long. V trimming: 5 bases; J trimming: 6 bases; junction bases outside the gene matches: 6. CDR3: CASSPRGTGGEQYF. CDR3 coding DNA: TGTGCCAGCAGTCCTCGGGGGACAGGGGGCGAGCAGTACTTC.

This clonotype has at least ten counts. The CDR3 DNA follows: TGTGCCACCACAGGGGAACCCTACGAGCAGTACTTC. Translated, it gives CATTGEPYEQYF. The chain combines TRBV15 with TRBJ2-7, with D possibly TRBD1 on 6 matching bases. This CDR3 contains 12 residues. The germline V and J ends were trimmed by 7 bases and 2 bases, with 9 bases remaining between them. Germline V gene sequence: CDR1 LNHNV, CDR2 YYDKDF (reference sequence).

This clonotype has ten or more counts. The rearrangement uses TRBV2 and TRBJ2-2; D gene uncertain. The CDR3 totals 14 residues. The V gene's germline CDR1 is SNHLY and CDR2 FYNNEI. With 3 bases removed from V and 4 bases from J, the gap between germline ends came to 9 bases. CDR3 amino acids: CASSDPASTGELFF. The CDR3 DNA reads as TGTGCCAGCAGTGACCCAGCCTCCACCGGGGAGCTGTTTTTT.

Remarks on this clonotype: This clone may be a read error of a much larger clone one base away. The missing conserved phenylalanine or tryptophan at the end of this CDR3 makes a read error likely. This chain connects TRBV19 to TRBJ1-1; the D is unclear. The CDR3 totals 15 residues. V was clipped by 3 bases and J by 3 bases, with 14 bases between them. The germline V gene encodes CDR1 LNHDA and CDR2 SQIVND (reference sequence). CDR3 loop: CASSMGRQKHTEAFL. The CDR3 nucleotides read TGTGCCAGTAGTATGGGTCGCCAGAAGCACACTGAAGCTTTCTTG.

This clonotype has at least ten counts. V and J are TRBV27 and TRBJ2-7; tentative D call: TRBD1 (8 bases). Germline V lookup: CDR1 MNHEY, CDR2 SMNVEV (reference sequence). The CDR3 extends over 15 amino acids. V lost 5 bases and J 8 bases, leaving 22 bases between the germline ends. The CDR3 coding sequence is TGTGCCAGCAGTACCCCAACAGGGGGGAGGGTGAAGCAGTACTTC. It translates to CASSTPTGGRVKQYF.

This clonotype was observed many times. This chain links TRBV4-1 with TRBJ1-1; 9 positions match TRBD1. This CDR3 spans 17 amino acids. The germline V gene has CDR1 MGHRA and CDR2 YSYEKL. V shed 0 bases and J 5 bases; nucleotides not matched to a gene: 10. CDR3 DNA: TGCGCCAGCAGCCAAGAACCTTTAGGGACAGGGAGAACTGAAGCTTTCTTT. Its protein product is CASSQEPLGTGRTEAFF.

This clonotype was seen at least ten times. This CDR3 is CSVTPPETQYF. CDR3 coding DNA: TGCAGCGTAACCCCGCCTGAGACCCAGTACTTC. The chain couples TRBV29-1 to TRBJ2-5; unclear D gene. The germline V gene encodes CDR1 SQVTM and CDR2 ANQGSEA. Trimming took off 6 bases at V and 5 bases at J, with 10 bases between the two ends. The CDR3 runs to 11 residues.